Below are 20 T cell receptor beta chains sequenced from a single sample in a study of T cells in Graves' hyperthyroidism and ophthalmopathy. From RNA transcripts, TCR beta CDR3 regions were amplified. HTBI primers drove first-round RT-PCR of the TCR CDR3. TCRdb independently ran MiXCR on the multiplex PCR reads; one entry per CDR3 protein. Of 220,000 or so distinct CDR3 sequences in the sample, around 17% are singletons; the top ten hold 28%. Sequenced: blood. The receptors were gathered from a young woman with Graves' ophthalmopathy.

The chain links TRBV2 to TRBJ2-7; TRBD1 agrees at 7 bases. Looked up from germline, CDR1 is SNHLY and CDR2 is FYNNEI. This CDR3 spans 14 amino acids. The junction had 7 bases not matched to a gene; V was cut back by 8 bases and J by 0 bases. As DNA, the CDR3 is TGTGCCAGCCTAAGACAGGGTAGCTCCTACGAGCAGTACTTC. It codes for CASLRQGSSYEQYF.

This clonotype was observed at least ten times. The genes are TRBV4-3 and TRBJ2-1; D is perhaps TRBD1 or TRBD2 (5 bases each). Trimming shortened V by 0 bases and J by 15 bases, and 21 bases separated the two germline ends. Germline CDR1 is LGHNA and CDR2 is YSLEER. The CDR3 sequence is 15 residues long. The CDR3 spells CASSQDIVGGLSLFF. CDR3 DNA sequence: TGCGCCAGCAGCCAAGATATCGTTGGGGGTCTTAGTCTGTTCTTC.

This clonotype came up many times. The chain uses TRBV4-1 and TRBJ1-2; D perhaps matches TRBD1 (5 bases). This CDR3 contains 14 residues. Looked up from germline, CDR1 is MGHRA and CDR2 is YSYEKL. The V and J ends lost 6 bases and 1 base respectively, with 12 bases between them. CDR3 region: CASRKVGGNYGYTF. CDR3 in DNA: TGCGCCAGCAGGAAGGTCGGGGGTAACTATGGCTACACCTTC.

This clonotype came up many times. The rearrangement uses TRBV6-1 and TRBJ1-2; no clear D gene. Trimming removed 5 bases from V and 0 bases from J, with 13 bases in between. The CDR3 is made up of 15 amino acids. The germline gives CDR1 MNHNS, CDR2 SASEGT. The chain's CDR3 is CASSPLGRANYGYTF. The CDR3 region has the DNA TGTGCCAGCAGTCCCCTTGGGAGAGCTAACTATGGCTACACCTTC.

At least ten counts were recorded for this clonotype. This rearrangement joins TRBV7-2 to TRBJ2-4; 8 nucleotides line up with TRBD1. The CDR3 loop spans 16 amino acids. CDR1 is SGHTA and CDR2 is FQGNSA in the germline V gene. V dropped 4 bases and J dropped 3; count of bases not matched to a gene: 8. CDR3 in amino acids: CASSYATGVGKNIQYF. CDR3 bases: TGTGCCAGCAGCTACGCGACAGGGGTAGGCAAAAACATTCAGTACTTC.

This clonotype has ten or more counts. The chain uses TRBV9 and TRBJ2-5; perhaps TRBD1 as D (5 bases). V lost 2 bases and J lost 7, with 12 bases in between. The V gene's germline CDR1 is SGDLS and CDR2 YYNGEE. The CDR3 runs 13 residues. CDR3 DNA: TGTGCCAGCAGCGTCGAGACAGAGGCGACCCAGTACTTC. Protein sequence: CASSVETEATQYF.

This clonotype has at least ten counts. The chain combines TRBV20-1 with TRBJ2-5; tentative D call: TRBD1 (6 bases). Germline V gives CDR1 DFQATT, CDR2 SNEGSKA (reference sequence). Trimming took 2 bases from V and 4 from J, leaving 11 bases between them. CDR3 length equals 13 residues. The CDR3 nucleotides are TGCAGTGCTAGATCGGACAGAAGAGAGACCCAGTACTTC. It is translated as CSARSDRRETQYF.

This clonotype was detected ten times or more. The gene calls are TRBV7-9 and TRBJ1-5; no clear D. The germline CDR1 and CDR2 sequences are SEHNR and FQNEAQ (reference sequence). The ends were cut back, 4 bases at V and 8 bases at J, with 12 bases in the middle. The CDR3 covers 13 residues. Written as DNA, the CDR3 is TGTGCCAGCAGCTCCAGCCCCGTTAAGCCCCAGCATTTT. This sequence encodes CASSSSPVKPQHF.

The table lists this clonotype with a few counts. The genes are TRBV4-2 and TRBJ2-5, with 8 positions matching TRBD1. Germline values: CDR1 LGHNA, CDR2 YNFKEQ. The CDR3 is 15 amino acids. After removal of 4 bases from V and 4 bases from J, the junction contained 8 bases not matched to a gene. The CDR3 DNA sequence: TGTGCCAGCAGCCCACGACAGGGGTCTATAGAGACCCAGTACTTC. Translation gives CASSPRQGSIETQYF.

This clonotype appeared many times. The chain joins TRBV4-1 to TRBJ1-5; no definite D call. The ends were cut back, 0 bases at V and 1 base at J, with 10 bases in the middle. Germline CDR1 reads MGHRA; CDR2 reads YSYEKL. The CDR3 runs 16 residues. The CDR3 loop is CASSQELGWSNQPQHF. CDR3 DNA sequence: TGCGCCAGCAGCCAAGAATTGGGATGGAGCAATCAGCCCCAGCATTTT.

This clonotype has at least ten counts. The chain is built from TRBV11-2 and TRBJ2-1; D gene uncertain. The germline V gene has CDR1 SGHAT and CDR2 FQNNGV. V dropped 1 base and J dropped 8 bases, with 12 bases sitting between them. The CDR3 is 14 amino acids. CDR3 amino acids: CASSLVPWHDEQFF. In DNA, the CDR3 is TGTGCCAGCAGCTTAGTCCCCTGGCACGATGAGCAGTTCTTC.

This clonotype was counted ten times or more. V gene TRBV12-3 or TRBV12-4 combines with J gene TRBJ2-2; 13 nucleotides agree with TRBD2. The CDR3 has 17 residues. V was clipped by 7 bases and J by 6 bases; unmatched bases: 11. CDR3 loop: CASKLAGGPRPPGELFF. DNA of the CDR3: TGTGCCAGCAAACTAGCGGGGGGGCCTCGACCACCCGGGGAGCTGTTTTTT.

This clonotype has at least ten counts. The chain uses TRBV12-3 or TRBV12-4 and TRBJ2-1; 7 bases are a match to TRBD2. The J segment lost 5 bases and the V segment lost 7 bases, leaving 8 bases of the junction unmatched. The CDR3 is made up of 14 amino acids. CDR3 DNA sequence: TGTGCCAGCAATACTCTGGGGGGGGACAATGAGCAGTTCTTC. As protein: CASNTLGGDNEQFF.

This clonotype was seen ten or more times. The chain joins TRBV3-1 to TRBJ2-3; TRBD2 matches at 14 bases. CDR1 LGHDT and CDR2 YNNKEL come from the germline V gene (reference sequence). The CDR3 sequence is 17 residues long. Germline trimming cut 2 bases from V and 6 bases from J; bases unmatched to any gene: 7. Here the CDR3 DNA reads TGTGCCAGCAGCCAACTGGGACTAGCGGGGGCTGGGGATACGCAGTATTTT. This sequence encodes CASSQLGLAGAGDTQYF.

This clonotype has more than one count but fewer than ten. Here the CDR3 DNA reads TGTGCCAGCAGTTTGCGGGGGGAATACACCGGGGAGCTGTTTTTT. It codes for CASSLRGEYTGELFF. The chain employs TRBV27 and TRBJ2-2; 8 bases fit TRBD2. The germline V gene has CDR1 MNHEY and CDR2 SMNVEV (reference sequence). V dropped 3 bases and J dropped 3; count of bases not matched to a gene: 3. The CDR3 is 15 residues long.

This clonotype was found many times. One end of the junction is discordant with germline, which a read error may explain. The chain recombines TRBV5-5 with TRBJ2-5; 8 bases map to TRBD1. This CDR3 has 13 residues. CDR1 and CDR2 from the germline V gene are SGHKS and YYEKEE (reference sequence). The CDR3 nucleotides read TGTGCCAGCAGCTCCGGACAGGGAGAGACCCGGTACTTC. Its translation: CASSSGQGETRYF.

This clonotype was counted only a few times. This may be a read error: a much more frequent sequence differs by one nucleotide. CDR3 coding DNA: TGCAACGTTGCTCGACAACCGAACACTGAAGCTTTCTTT. Its translation is CNVARQPNTEAFF. The chain links TRBV29-1 to TRBJ1-1, with unresolved D. The germline V gene encodes CDR1 SQVTM and CDR2 ANQGSEA. The CDR3 loop spans 13 amino acids.

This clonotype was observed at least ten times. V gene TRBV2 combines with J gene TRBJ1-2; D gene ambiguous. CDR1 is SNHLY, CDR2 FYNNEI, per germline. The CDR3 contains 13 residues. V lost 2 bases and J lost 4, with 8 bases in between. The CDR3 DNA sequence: TGTGCCAGCAGTGAAATGGGAAGCTATGGCTACACCTTC. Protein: CASSEMGSYGYTF.

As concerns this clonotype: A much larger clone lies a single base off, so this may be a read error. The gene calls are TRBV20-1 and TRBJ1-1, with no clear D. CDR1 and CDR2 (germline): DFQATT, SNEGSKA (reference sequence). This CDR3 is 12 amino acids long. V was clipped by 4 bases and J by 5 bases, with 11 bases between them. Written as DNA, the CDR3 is TGCAGTGCTAACAGCGCGAGGACTGAAGCTTTCTTT. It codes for CSANSARTEAFF.

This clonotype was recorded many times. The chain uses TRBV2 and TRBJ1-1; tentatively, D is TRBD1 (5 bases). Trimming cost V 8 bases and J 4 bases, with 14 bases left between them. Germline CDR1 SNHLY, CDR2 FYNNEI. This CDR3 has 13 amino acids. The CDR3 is CASGARGITEAFF. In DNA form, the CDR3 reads TGTGCCAGCGGGGCTCGTGGTATCACTGAAGCTTTCTTT.